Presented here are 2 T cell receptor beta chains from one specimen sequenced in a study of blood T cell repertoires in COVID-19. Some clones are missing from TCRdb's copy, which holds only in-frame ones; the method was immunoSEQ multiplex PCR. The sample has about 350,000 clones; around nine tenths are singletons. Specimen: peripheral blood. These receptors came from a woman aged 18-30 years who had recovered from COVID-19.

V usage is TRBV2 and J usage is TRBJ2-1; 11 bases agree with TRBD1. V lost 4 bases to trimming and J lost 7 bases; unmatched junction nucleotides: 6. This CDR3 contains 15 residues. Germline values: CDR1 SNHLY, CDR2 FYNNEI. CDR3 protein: CASSGRTGGGNEQFF. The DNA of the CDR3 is TGTGCCAGCAGTGGCCGGACAGGGGGCGGGAATGAGCAGTTCTTC. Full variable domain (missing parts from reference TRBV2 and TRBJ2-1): EPEVTQTPSHQVTQMGQEVILRCVPISNHLYFYWYRQILGQKVEFLVSFYNNEISEKSEIFDDQFSVERPDGSNFTLKIRSTKLEDSAMYFCASSGRTGGGNEQFFGPGTRLTVL.

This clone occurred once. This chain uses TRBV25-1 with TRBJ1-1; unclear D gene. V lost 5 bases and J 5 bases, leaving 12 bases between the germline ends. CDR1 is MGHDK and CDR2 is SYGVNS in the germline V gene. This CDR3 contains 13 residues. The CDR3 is CASSRSGGTEAFF. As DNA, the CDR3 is TGTGCCAGCAGTCGGTCGGGAGGGACTGAAGCTTTCTTT.